This record concerns one TCR beta chain sequence. This clone was observed a few times. Its antigen is not yet known. No base-level quality is on record; no much larger clone is a single base apart. This sample was included in a study of shared clonotypes between healthy human individuals (dated by TCRdb to between 2020 and 2021). Background on the whole study: The cohort comprised a couple of women and three men aged 18 to 49 years. Per donor, three plates each were used for CD4 naive and CD4 memory, two for CD8 naive, and one for CD8 memory. The study deeply sequenced blood TCR repertoires of about 5 healthy adults to estimate repertoire size and the extent of clonotype sharing between individuals. Libraries were prepared and TCR repertoires were sequenced by different laboratories using diverse techniques, in order to increase sequencing depth and limit assay-specific biases. Each donor's leukapheresis produced roughly between roughly 0.94 and 9.5 billion PBMCs.

Using the deep immunoSEQ assay, TCR CDR3 regions were amplified from genomic DNA by multiplex PCR. Extracted genomic DNA from each cell subset was distributed evenly across all wells of several immunoSEQ 96-well plates, and each plate was treated as a replicate. For sorted subsets, roughly 190 ng of genomic DNA, equivalent to 25,000 to 35,000 T cell genomes, went into each replicate PCR. Purified libraries were quantified with a Qubit 3.0 fluorometer, sized on a Bioanalyzer 2100, and re-quantified with the KAPA Library Quantification kit. Every immunoSEQ 96-well plate was sequenced on a separate single-read 150-cycle Illumina NextSeq 550 flow cell. The published analysis was carried out like this. The immunoSEQ output contained only junctional sequences without quality scores, so filtering could not match that applied to full-length reads. To assign V/J genes and CDR3, sequences were annotated using PyIR, a Python wrapper for IgBLAST v1.9, with IMGT germline references. Any read was removed if the V/J assignment was weak (E-value above 1e-6), the CDR3 was missing, or the read contained stop codons, out-of-frame junctions, or ambiguous translated residues. V3J clonotypes were defined as sequences sharing an identical inferred V gene, J gene, and CDR3 amino acid sequence. To compute the percentage overlap between repertoires, the number of shared unique clonotypes was divided by the size of the smaller repertoire. Richness of each repertoire was evaluated using RTK rarefaction, the Chao1 estimator, and Recon v2.1 estimates of unobserved clonotypes. OLGA was used to compute generation probabilities for all TCRbeta clonotypes that the gDNA method yielded from a handful of donors. As stored in TCRdb, this immuneACCESS dataset retains in-frame rearrangements with V and J assigned. A fraction of the clones does not appear; measured against another copy, unresolved V genes explain less than half of the discrepancy, and the remainder lacks a known reason. That table furnishes V, J and clone size, whereas the DNA furnished D and trimming. The sample records over a million clones, about 80% of which are singletons. Approximately 0.52% of the sample comes from the top ten.

Healthy HIV-negative adults with no recently reported acute infections or vaccinations were included as donors. Only Caucasian adults living in Nashville, Tennessee, USA were represented among the donors. CD4+ T cells were enriched by magnetic negative selection, after which naive cells were positively selected on CD45RA and the negative fraction was taken as the memory subset. After blood collection by leukapheresis, PBMCs were isolated using Ficoll-Histopaque density gradient centrifugation and then cryopreserved in the vapor phase of liquid nitrogen. Analytical flow cytometry was used to check the purity and quantity of each magnetically sorted T cell population. From each sorted fraction, genomic DNA was isolated and quantified by UV absorbance on a Nanodrop 2000c. Here is what the overall study found, with its caveats: Sharing across four donors was observed for about 4.8% of naive CD4, 3% to 3.5% of naive CD8, around 2.5% of memory CD4, and approximately 0.41% of memory CD8 clonotypes. Higher generation probabilities were observed for clonotypes shared by all four sorted-subset donors than for non-shared clonotypes. Naive subsets generally had larger estimated clonotype richness than memory subsets. The genetic and exposure-history diversity represented was limited by the small number of donors. Sampling was limited to blood, and TCR repertoires in tissue likely differ from TCR repertoires in blood. Even with the large sequencing depth, rarefaction of the sorted-subset datasets indicated that sequencing was incomplete. Pairwise subsampling led to the expectation that sequencing depth would affect the degree of clonotype sharing among donors.

Inclusive of the bounding cysteine and phenylalanine, the CDR3 is 20 residues long. The read is trimmed to its CDR3 DNA, 60 bases read in frame from base 1. At the junction V is shortened by 6 bases and J by 3 bases; bases outside the gene matches: 24. From the germline V gene (reference sequence), CDR1 is MNHEY and CDR2 is SMNVEV. The sequenced material came from memory CD4+ T cells from PBMCs. In light of the paper, this sample's cell subset or site label describes: CD45RA-negative fraction. This receptor chain uses TRBV27 and TRBJ2-7; 9 of the junction bases match TRBD2. This clonotype was sampled from a man younger than 35 in good health. Some clones in this sample may be carry-over from other donors' samples. Here the CDR3 is given as CASRCRLRVAGGSPYYEQYF. The nucleotide sequence reads TGTGCCAGCAGATGCCGGCTCCGGGTCGCGGGAGGGTCCCCGTACTACGAGCAGTACTTC.